Following are 4 T cell receptor beta chains from one sample sequenced in a study of CD8 T cells in ankylosing spondylitis. The study's findings and limits: Blood from ankylosing spondylitis patients appeared to carry a characteristic roughly eight-variant TCR beta motif.

Their recognized antigens are unknown. A single record per CDR3 protein comes from TCRdb applying MiXCR to the 5' RACE reads. The sample includes approximately 550,000 distinct CDR3 sequences, 10% to 15% of them seen just once. Sequencing was done on a sample of blood, either unsorted or a sorted T cell fraction (not recorded which). The receptors shown here come from a male donor with ankylosing spondylitis.

This clonotype was counted ten times or more. The chain uses TRBV3-1 and TRBJ2-2; tentatively, D is TRBD1 (5 bases). Germline V lookup: CDR1 LGHDT, CDR2 YNNKEL (reference sequence). Trimming took off 0 bases at V and 4 bases at J, with 12 bases between the two ends. The CDR3 covers 16 residues. The CDR3 bases are TGTGCCAGCAGCCAAGAGGACACAATTATCACCGGGGAGCTGTTTTTT. Its protein product is CASSQEDTIITGELFF.

The rearrangement links TRBV20-1 to TRBJ1-3, with D unclear. Germline V lookup: CDR1 DFQATT, CDR2 SNEGSKA (reference sequence). The CDR3 is 13 amino acids. V lost 5 bases to trimming and J lost 1 base, with 9 bases between them. CDR3 sequence reads: CSALARSGNTIYF. For the CDR3, the DNA is TGCAGTGCTCTGGCGAGATCTGGAAACACCATATATTTT.

V usage is TRBV6-5 and J usage is TRBJ2-3; 9 bases match TRBD2. After removal of 2 bases from V and 4 bases from J, the junction contained 4 bases not matched to a gene. The germline gives CDR1 MNHEY, CDR2 SVGAGI. This CDR3 region has 15 residues. This CDR3 is CASSYAGGNADTQYF. The CDR3 DNA is TGTGCCAGCAGTTACGCGGGAGGGAACGCAGATACGCAGTATTTT.

V usage is TRBV6-1 and J usage is TRBJ1-1, with D perhaps TRBD1 (5 bases). The V gene's germline CDR1 is MNHNS and CDR2 SASEGT. This CDR3 has 13 residues. Trimming took off 4 bases at V and 3 bases at J, with 9 bases between the two ends. The CDR3 coding sequence is TGTGCCAGCAGTGGCAGGGCCGACACTGAAGCTTTCTTT. This codes for CASSGRADTEAFF.